These 18 T cell receptor beta chains share one sample of origin, sequenced in a study of blood T cell repertoires in COVID-19. The protocol was immunoSEQ multiplex PCR, while the TCRdb copy is restricted to in-frame clones and leaves out a portion. The table includes approximately 160,000 clones, roughly 80% detected once. Sequenced material: peripheral blood. The receptors were gathered from a man aged 55 to 69 with acute or convalescent COVID-19.

The chain employs TRBV24-1 and TRBJ2-3, with 11 bases matching TRBD1. This CDR3 region has 17 residues. Losses at the gene ends were 4 bases for V and 6 bases for J; bases not matched to a gene: 11. Germline CDR1 is KGHDR and CDR2 is SFDVKD. The CDR3 sequence: CATSDLDGDRGKDTQYF. The DNA of the CDR3 is TGTGCCACCAGTGACCTGGACGGGGACAGGGGGAAGGATACGCAGTATTTT.

The V call is TRBV6-2 or TRBV6-3, the J call TRBJ2-7, with 8 bases matching TRBD2. This CDR3 spans 16 amino acids. Germline trimming cut 2 bases from V and 1 base from J; bases unmatched to any gene: 7. CDR1 is MNHEY and CDR2 is SVGEGT in the germline V gene. CDR3 coding DNA: TGTGCCAGCAGTTACGGCGGGGGGTGGAATTCCTACGAGCAGTACTTC. It yields the protein CASSYGGGWNSYEQYF.

V is TRBV5-8 and J is TRBJ2-6; D unclear. The CDR3 consists of 16 residues. Trimming pared 2 bases from V and 0 bases from J, leaving 9 bases between. The V gene's germline CDR1 is SGHTS and CDR2 YDEGEE. CDR3 sequence (DNA): TGTGCCAGCAGCTTATATTTCCTCTCTGGGGCCAACGTCCTGACTTTC. It encodes CASSLYFLSGANVLTF.

The sample holds a few counts of this clone. This rearrangement joins TRBV27 to TRBJ1-6; TRBD1 aligns across 8 bases. CDR1 and CDR2 (germline): MNHEY, SMNVEV (reference sequence). After removal of 5 bases from V and 5 bases from J, the junction contained 5 bases not matched to a gene. This CDR3 has 15 residues. CDR3 bases: TGTGCCAGCAGTCCCCGGGACAGGAATAATTCACCCCTCCACTTT. Translated: CASSPRDRNNSPLHF.

The chain combines TRBV10-3 with TRBJ2-2; 16 nucleotides align to TRBD2. The CDR3 totals 18 residues. The J segment lost 0 bases and the V segment lost 5 bases, leaving 3 bases of the junction unmatched. The germline V gene encodes CDR1 ENHRY and CDR2 SYGVKD. The CDR3 region is CAISMGLAGGTNTGELFF. As DNA, the CDR3 is TGTGCCATCAGTATGGGACTAGCGGGGGGGACGAACACCGGGGAGCTGTTTTTT.

V is TRBV13 and J is TRBJ2-7, with D possibly TRBD1 on 5 matching bases. V dropped 4 bases and J dropped 0 bases, with 25 bases sitting between them. Germline V gene sequence: CDR1 PRHDT, CDR2 FYEKMQ (reference sequence). CDR3 length equals 19 residues. CDR3 sequence reads: CASSSSHPSGSNHSYEQYF. In DNA, the CDR3 is TGTGCCAGCAGCTCATCACACCCCTCAGGGTCAAACCACTCCTACGAGCAGTACTTC.

V is TRBV2 and J is TRBJ2-2; weak D call: TRBD1 (6 bases). The CDR3 loop spans 16 amino acids. Trimming cost V 6 bases and J 3 bases, with 17 bases left between them. Germline V CDR1 and CDR2: SNHLY, FYNNEI. CDR3 amino acids: CASSVTIGQYTGELFF. The CDR3 DNA follows: TGTGCCAGCAGCGTTACCATAGGACAGTACACCGGGGAGCTGTTTTTT. The whole variable domain, remainder taken from reference TRBV2 and TRBJ2-2, is EPEVTQTPSHQVTQMGQEVILRCVPISNHLYFYWYRQILGQKVEFLVSFYNNEISEKSEIFDDQFSVERPDGSNFTLKIRSTKLEDSAMYFCASSVTIGQYTGELFFGEGSRLTVL.

The V gene is TRBV7-9, the J gene TRBJ1-2, with a tentative D call TRBD1 (6 bases). The CDR3 is made up of 15 amino acids. Trimming left V 6 bases short and J 2 bases short, with 16 bases between. Per the germline V gene, CDR1 is SEHNR and CDR2 is FQNEAQ (reference sequence). Here the CDR3 reads CASRRTTGDNYGYTF. The CDR3 nucleotides read TGTGCCAGCAGACGGACGACAGGCGACAACTATGGCTACACCTTC.

The chain couples TRBV5-6 to TRBJ2-1; 12 nucleotides align to TRBD2. The CDR3 has 15 amino acids. CDR1 and CDR2 from the germline V gene are SGHDT and YYEEEE. J was trimmed by 10 bases and V by 3 bases; bases with no gene match: 8. DNA of the CDR3: TGTGCCAGCAGCTGGAGACTAGCGGGGGTCGAAGAGCAGTTCTTC. Amino acids: CASSWRLAGVEEQFF.

V is TRBV11-2 and J is TRBJ2-7; the D gene is possibly TRBD1 (5 bases). The V end lost 0 bases, the J end lost 4 bases, and 16 bases lay between the germline ends. The CDR3 is 16 residues long. Germline values: CDR1 SGHAT, CDR2 FQNNGV. CDR3 DNA: TGTGCCAGCAGCTTAGATGGAAGTGGGGCAGGGTACGAGCAGTACTTC. It encodes CASSLDGSGAGYEQYF.

This sequence joins TRBV27 and TRBJ1-1; D unresolved. Germline V lookup: CDR1 MNHEY, CDR2 SMNVEV (reference sequence). The CDR3 loop spans 17 amino acids. V was pared by 7 bases and J by 0 bases, with 21 bases between. CDR3 sequence reads: CASTRVFSASMNTEAFF. The CDR3 DNA reads as TGTGCCAGCACCCGGGTTTTCAGCGCGTCCATGAACACTGAAGCTTTCTTT.

The CDR3 bases are TGCGCCAGCACCCACCCCAGCGGGGACTACAATGAGCAGTTCTTC. It yields the protein CASTHPSGDYNEQFF. The rearrangement uses TRBV10-2 and TRBJ2-1, with 7 bases matching TRBD2. The germline gives CDR1 WSHSY, CDR2 SAAADI. CDR3 length: 15 residues. V shed 7 bases, J shed 3 bases, and the junction held 9 bases outside the gene matches.

This rearrangement joins TRBV25-1 to TRBJ2-1, with TRBD1 as a possible D gene (5 bases). Germline CDR1 and CDR2: MGHDK and SYGVNS. V was clipped by 2 bases and J by 13 bases, with 18 bases between them. The CDR3 contains 14 residues. The CDR3 spells CASSEPDHRLEQFF. The CDR3 DNA sequence: TGTGCCAGCAGTGAACCCGACCACAGGCTTGAACAGTTCTTC. Full variable domain (rest looked up from reference TRBV25-1 and TRBJ2-1): EADIYQTPRYLVIGTGKKITLECSQTMGHDKMYWYQQDPGMELHLIHYSYGVNSTEKGDLSSESTVSRIRTEHFPLTLESARPSHTSQYLCASSEPDHRLEQFFGPGTRLTVL.

J is TRBJ1-1 and V is TRBV6-6; a possible D gene is TRBD1 (5 bases). This CDR3 is built from 16 residues. Germline lookup yields CDR1 MNHNY and CDR2 SVGAGI (reference sequence). Trimming removed 7 bases from V and 3 bases from J, with 21 bases in between. CDR3 nucleotides: TGTGCCAGCACCGACCCCAGGGCCCCGCGGTACACTGAAGCTTTCTTT. Translation: CASTDPRAPRYTEAFF.

This clone appeared once. V usage is TRBV4-3 and J usage is TRBJ1-3, with no clear D. This CDR3 has 16 residues. From germline, CDR1 is LGHNA and CDR2 YSLEER. V was pared by 0 bases and J by 4 bases, with 13 bases between. CDR3 residues: CASSQDLGGSGNTIYF. For the CDR3, the DNA is TGCGCCAGCAGCCAAGATCTTGGAGGGTCAGGAAACACCATATATTTT.

V usage is TRBV27 and J usage is TRBJ2-1, with 8 bases lining up with TRBD2. V shed 3 bases and J 5 bases; nucleotides not matched to a gene: 6. Germline assignment: CDR1 MNHEY and CDR2 SMNVEV (reference sequence). CDR3 length: 15 residues. The CDR3 reads CASSFMGGGNNEQFF. CDR3 bases: TGTGCCAGCAGTTTTATGGGCGGGGGGAACAATGAGCAGTTCTTC.

V gene TRBV11-1 combines with J gene TRBJ2-1, with TRBD2 as a possible D gene (7 bases). Germline values: CDR1 SGHAT, CDR2 FQDESV (reference sequence). This CDR3 is built from 15 residues. The V gene lost 5 bases and the J gene lost 7 bases, with 18 bases spanning the gap. The CDR3 sequence is CASSKSGGGYNEQFF. CDR3 coding DNA: TGTGCCAGCAGCAAATCGGGGGGCGGGTATAATGAGCAGTTCTTC.

V and J are TRBV11-2 and TRBJ1-4; unclear D gene. The length of the CDR3 is 15 residues. V was shortened by 1 base and J by 5 bases, with 11 bases between the two germline ends. Germline CDR1 and CDR2: SGHAT and FQNNGV. The CDR3 reads CASSLVGSLNEKLFF. CDR3 bases: TGTGCCAGCAGCTTAGTCGGGAGCTTGAATGAAAAACTGTTTTTT. The full variable domain, with the rest looked up from reference TRBV11-2 and TRBJ1-4, is EAGVAQSPRYKIIEKRQSVAFWCNPISGHATLYWYQQILGQGPKLLIQFQNNGVVDDSQLPKDRFSAERLKGVDSTLKIQPAKLEDSAVYLCASSLVGSLNEKLFFGSGTQLSVL.